This T cell receptor (beta chain) comes out of a study of cytomegalovirus exposure and HLA in healthy donors. In the study overall: The roughly 100 million unique TCR beta sequences, from about 190 million T cells, were found by an earlier analysis. General study findings and limits: A further, later analysis showed that HLA-associated TCR beta chains (compared with equally common others) were more clonally expanded. It was likely that a cluster of highly shared sequence variants was a sequencing artifact. With high specificity and sensitivity, the classifier reportedly diagnosed cytomegalovirus status.

With respect to this clone: What it binds is not known.

V lost 5 bases, J lost 8 bases, and 5 bases stayed unmatched. The CDR3 is 13 amino acids. Looked up from germline, CDR1 is MDHEN and CDR2 is SYDVKM. The PCR was carried out with 60 Vbeta primers and 13 Jbeta primers. Here immunoSEQ multiplex PCR was the method, and the copy in TCRdb shows in-frame clones only, minus some. The sample shows 150,000 to 200,000 clones, 86% of them seen only once. The rearrangement links TRBV28 to TRBJ2-2; 7 bases agree with TRBD2. The TCR was taken from a woman aged 18 to 35 in good health and CMV-seronegative. The sample comprised PBMCs. CDR3: CASSTTSLGELFF. For the CDR3, the DNA is TGTGCCAGCAGTACGACTAGCCTGGGGGAGCTGTTTTTT.